A single sample gave rise to the 19 T cell receptor beta chains below, sequenced in a study of CD8 T cells in Susac syndrome. The RNA input was 0.5 to 1 ug, and it was reverse transcribed with random hexamers. TCRdb reprocessed the immunoSEQ multiplex PCR reads via MiXCR and lists one record per CDR3 protein. The table shows approximately 70,000 distinct CDR3 sequences, with just under 95% occurring only once. Sequenced: CD8+ T cells from PBMCs. The receptors shown here come from a human donor with multiple sclerosis.

The chain has TRBV29-1 and TRBJ1-3, with a tentative D call TRBD1 (6 bases). Germline loops: CDR1 SQVTM, CDR2 ANQGSEA. V lost 7 bases, J lost 2 bases, and 9 bases lay in between. The CDR3 consists of 12 residues. This chain's CDR3 is CSASGAGNTIYF. For the CDR3, the DNA is TGCAGCGCTTCAGGGGCTGGAAACACCATATATTTT.

The V call is TRBV30, the J call TRBJ2-7; 11 bases are shared with TRBD1. V lost 7 bases and J lost 7; bases outside the gene matches: 9. CDR3 length: 13 amino acids. Germline CDR1 reads GTSNPN; CDR2 reads SVGIG (reference sequence). CDR3 nucleotides: TGTGCCTTTACCGGACAGGGGGCGCGGGAGCAGTACTTC. It yields the protein CAFTGQGAREQYF.

The chain is built from TRBV27 and TRBJ2-1; D possibly corresponds to TRBD2 (6 bases). This CDR3 region has 13 residues. The V gene's germline CDR1 is MNHEY and CDR2 SMNVEV (reference sequence). The V and J ends lost 8 bases and 4 bases respectively, with 12 bases between them. The CDR3 loop reads CASLDYTYNEQFF. In DNA, the CDR3 is TGTGCCAGCTTGGACTACACGTACAATGAGCAGTTCTTC.

The V gene is TRBV2, the J gene TRBJ2-3; possibly TRBD2 for D (6 bases). This CDR3 comprises 14 residues. Looked up from germline, CDR1 is SNHLY and CDR2 is FYNNEI. The germline V and J ends were trimmed by 6 bases and 0 bases, with 10 bases remaining between them. Here the CDR3 DNA reads TGTGCCAGCAGGGACTACCAAAGCACAGATACGCAGTATTTT. It codes for CASRDYQSTDTQYF.

This clonotype was detected only once. The chain employs TRBV29-1 and TRBJ1-5; a possible D gene is TRBD1 (6 bases). Germline CDR1 is SQVTM and CDR2 is ANQGSEA. This CDR3 has 14 amino acids. V was trimmed by 2 bases and J by 6 bases, leaving 14 bases between them. The CDR3 reads CSVELAGESQPQHF. DNA for the CDR3: TGCAGCGTTGAATTGGCAGGGGAGTCTCAGCCCCAGCATTTT.

The chain is built from TRBV13 and TRBJ2-1, with TRBD1 matching 7 bases. The CDR3 is 16 residues long. The germline V gene encodes CDR1 PRHDT and CDR2 FYEKMQ (reference sequence). Trimming removed 2 bases from V and 9 bases from J; junction bases left unmatched: 13. The CDR3 loop reads CASSLTGTVSSLEQFF. The CDR3 DNA follows: TGTGCCAGCAGCTTAACCGGGACAGTTTCCTCCCTTGAGCAGTTCTTC.

This chain connects TRBV6-2 or TRBV6-3 to TRBJ2-5, with 7 bases aligning to TRBD1. The CDR3 loop spans 14 amino acids. V dropped 6 bases and J dropped 4; count of bases not matched to a gene: 8. Per germline, CDR1 MNHEY and CDR2 SVGEGT. CDR3 region: CASRWAHRGETQYF. The CDR3 DNA reads as TGTGCCAGCAGATGGGCCCACAGGGGAGAGACCCAGTACTTC.

The J gene is TRBJ2-7, the V gene TRBV30; D remains ambiguous. The CDR3 spans 13 residues. The germline V and J ends were trimmed by 2 bases and 4 bases, with 12 bases remaining between them. Germline V CDR1 and CDR2: GTSNPN, SVGIG (reference sequence). As DNA, the CDR3 is TGTGCCTGGAGTTTGGGCAGTCAGTACGAGCAGTACTTC. It translates to CAWSLGSQYEQYF.

The V gene is TRBV6-4, the J gene TRBJ1-1; D ambiguous. CDR1 and CDR2 from the germline V gene are MRHNA and SNTAGT. The CDR3 loop spans 15 amino acids. The germline V and J ends were trimmed by 3 bases and 4 bases, with 15 bases remaining between them. CDR3 bases: TGTGCCAGCAGTGAAACGCCATCTTCGGGCACTGAAGCTTTCTTT. It codes for CASSETPSSGTEAFF.

A single count supports this clonotype. Written as DNA, the CDR3 is TGTGCCAGCAGTTACTCTATGCCTGGGGCCGGGGAGCTGTTTTTT. Translation gives CASSYSMPGAGELFF. The chain uses TRBV6-5 and TRBJ2-2; no definite D call. There are 15 residues in the CDR3. In germline, CDR1 is MNHEY, CDR2 SVGAGI. Trimming shortened V by 0 bases and J by 6 bases, and 11 bases separated the two germline ends.

The V gene is TRBV6-1, the J gene TRBJ1-1, with no clear D. The CDR3 covers 11 residues. V was clipped by 8 bases and J by 11 bases, with 15 bases between them. Germline-derived CDR1 and CDR2 are MNHNS and SASEGT. The CDR3 loop is CASPGIGVAFF. CDR3 DNA: TGTGCCAGCCCAGGTATTGGCGTGGCTTTCTTT.

This rearrangement joins TRBV28 to TRBJ2-5; TRBD1 is a possible D gene (6 bases). Trimming removed 6 bases from V and 4 bases from J, with 15 bases in between. There are 14 residues in the CDR3. From germline, CDR1 is MDHEN and CDR2 SYDVKM. The CDR3: CASSLTGPRETQYF. CDR3 nucleotides: TGTGCCAGCAGCCTCACAGGGCCCCGAGAGACCCAGTACTTC.

The chain has TRBV20-1 and TRBJ2-2, with D possibly TRBD1 on 5 matching bases. CDR1 is DFQATT and CDR2 is SNEGSKA in the germline V gene (reference sequence). The V end was cut by 5 bases, the J end by 2 bases, with 9 bases between. CDR3 length equals 13 residues. CDR3 amino acids: CSAQDRNTGELFF. The CDR3 DNA is TGCAGTGCTCAAGACAGAAACACCGGGGAGCTGTTTTTT.

The rearrangement links TRBV7-2 to TRBJ2-7, with a weak D call TRBD1 (6 bases). V was clipped by 1 base and J by 3 bases, with 22 bases between them. From germline, CDR1 is SGHTA and CDR2 FQGNSA. The CDR3 loop spans 18 amino acids. The CDR3 DNA follows: TGTGCCAGCAGCTTAGTGAGTCGCGACAGGCTAGATTTCTACGAGCAGTACTTC. Translating it yields CASSLVSRDRLDFYEQYF.

The chain couples TRBV4-3 to TRBJ2-7, with 7 positions matching TRBD1. V trimming: 0 bases; J trimming: 0 bases; junction bases outside the gene matches: 2. Germline V gene sequence: CDR1 LGHNA, CDR2 YSLEER. The CDR3 totals 15 residues. CDR3 nucleotides: TGCGCCAGCAGCCAAGAAGGGGGCGGCTCCTACGAGCAGTACTTC. Protein product: CASSQEGGGSYEQYF.

J is TRBJ2-7 and V is TRBV7-9; D is undetermined. The CDR3 loop spans 15 amino acids. CDR1 SEHNR and CDR2 FQNEAQ come from the germline V gene (reference sequence). V was trimmed by 5 bases and J by 2 bases, leaving 16 bases between them. The CDR3 here is CASSMLKWAPYEQYF. The CDR3 nucleotides read TGTGCCAGCAGCATGCTCAAATGGGCTCCCTACGAGCAGTACTTC.

The chain employs TRBV4-1 and TRBJ2-2, with TRBD2 identical over 7 bases. With V trimmed by 0 bases and J by 3 bases, 10 bases remained unmatched. CDR1 is MGHRA, CDR2 YSYEKL, per germline. There are 18 residues in the CDR3. The CDR3 coding sequence is TGCGCCAGCAGCCAAGACCAACCAGCGGGAAGGGACACCGGGGAGCTGTTTTTT. Translated: CASSQDQPAGRDTGELFF.

The genes are TRBV7-9 and TRBJ2-5, with 7 nucleotides matching TRBD2. V trimming: 4 bases; J trimming: 2 bases; junction bases outside the gene matches: 7. This CDR3 contains 15 residues. In germline, CDR1 is SEHNR, CDR2 FQNEAQ (reference sequence). CDR3 DNA sequence: TGTGCCAGCAGCTCCTCGGGGGGAAAACAAGAGACCCAGTACTTC. Protein product: CASSSSGGKQETQYF.

This clonotype was counted once. The rearrangement joins TRBV3-1 to TRBJ2-3, with 9 bases aligning to TRBD2. CDR1 is LGHDT and CDR2 is YNNKEL in the germline V gene (reference sequence). With 2 bases clipped from V and 6 bases from J, the junction kept 0 bases outside the gene matches. The CDR3 has 13 amino acids. CDR3 DNA: TGTGCCAGCAGCCAACTAGCGGGGGATACGCAGTATTTT. Amino acid sequence: CASSQLAGDTQYF.